Detailed here is one T cell receptor beta chain. Its target is unknown. Prominent immunodeficiency with autoinflammation defined PRAID. Data came from immunoSEQ multiplex PCR; TCRdb stores just in-frame clones and leaves some out. The sample carries about 8,900 clones, roughly nine tenths recorded once. The sample comes from a study of stem cell transplantation in POMP-related autoinflammatory disease. Study information: Hypothesis: faulty thymoproteasomes impair CD8+ T-cell selection, skewing TRB repertoires. Before transplant, CD4+ T cells skewed naive and CD8+ proportions were low.

CDR3 length: 15 amino acids. V was pared by 4 bases and J by 3 bases, with 7 bases of the junction left unmatched. The germline V gene encodes CDR1 LNHNV and CDR2 YYDKDF (reference sequence). Points from the study as a whole: Patients with PRAID showed a restricted number of unique TRB V-J gene pairings. In patients with PRAID, every analyzed T-cell subset tended to show lower diversity and higher clonality.

The TCR comes from a human donor with POMP-related autoinflammation and immune dysregulation (PRAID). V is TRBV15 and J is TRBJ2-3; TRBD1 matches 7 bases. The sample consisted of CD8+ T cells from PBMCs, taken before stem cell transplantation. The chain's CDR3 is CATSTYRGLTDTQYF. The CDR3 bases are TGTGCCACCAGCACCTACAGGGGCCTTACAGATACGCAGTATTTT.